This T cell receptor (beta chain) was obtained from a study of radiotherapy plus CTLA-4 blockade in lung cancer. Whole-study context: Among enrolled patients, over 15% responded and about 30% achieved disease control.

Patients with chemo-refractory metastatic non-small-cell lung cancer received focal radiation plus CTLA-4 blockade with ipilimumab. The germline CDR1 and CDR2 sequences are GTSNPN and SVGIG (reference sequence). This CDR3 contains 13 residues. V lost 6 bases to trimming and J lost 7 bases, with 15 bases between them. Study-level findings and limits: Early blood T cell clone dynamics reportedly forecast response best, with interferon-beta. An expansion of tumor-derived TCR clones occurred in blood after radiotherapy plus ipilimumab.

Clones were sequenced by immunoSEQ multiplex PCR, and TCRdb holds only the in-frame ones, with some missing. The sample consists of tens of thousands of clones, roughly 80% of them appearing once. In regard to this clone: Antigen specificity is unknown.

The chain recombines TRBV30 with TRBJ1-4; a weak D match, TRBD1 (5 bases). This TCR derives from a human donor with non-small cell lung cancer who had stable disease on radiotherapy plus ipilimumab. This specimen was peripheral blood, taken from a patient treated with radiotherapy plus ipilimumab. The CDR3 protein is CACWDELGEKLFF. DNA for the CDR3: TGTGCCTGCTGGGACGAACTAGGTGAAAAACTGTTTTTT.